These T cell receptor beta chains were read from a single sample in a study of cytomegalovirus exposure and HLA in healthy donors. The assay was immunoSEQ multiplex PCR, and TCRdb's table has in-frame clones only and misses some. The sample carries some 180,000 clones, around three quarters recorded once. The sequenced sample consisted of PBMCs. These receptors came from a man younger than 40 in good health and CMV-seronegative. CDR3s include the opening cysteine and the closing phenylalanine or tryptophan. A D gene is named only where the DNA matches it firmly. Size is omitted from some rows. Given values are once, few, many or a class for expanded clones.

>.|TRBJ2-5|TRBV5-4|.
TGTGCCAGCAGCTGGGGACGGACTACCCAAGAGACCCAGTACTTC
CASSWGRTTQETQYF
>.|TRBJ2-7|TRBV7-3|.
TGTGCCAGCAGCTTATCCGGGAGTAACGAGCAGTACTTC
CASSLSGSNEQYF
>few|TRBJ2-1|TRBV11-3|TRBD2
TGTGCCAGCAGCTCCATAGCGGGCCCCTACAATGAGCAGTTCTTC
CASSSIAGPYNEQFF
>.|TRBJ2-3|TRBV5-1|TRBD2
TGCGCCAGCAGGCTAGCGGGAGTTAGCACAGATACGCAGTATTTT
CASRLAGVSTDTQYF
>.|TRBJ2-7|TRBV6-5|TRBD1
TGTGCCAGCAGACTTCCGGGACAGGGCTCCTACGAGCAGTACTTC
CASRLPGQGSYEQYF
>.|TRBJ2-1|TRBV29-1|TRBD2
TGCAGCGTCCTAGCGGGAGGGCTCTACAATGAGCAGTTCTTC
CSVLAGGLYNEQFF
>.|TRBJ2-2|TRBV7-8|TRBD2
TGTGCCAGCAGCCTGACTAGCGCAACCGGGGAGCTGTTTTTT
CASSLTSATGELFF
>.|TRBJ1-1|TRBV11-2|.
TGTGCCAGCAGCTTCCCAGGGAACACTGAAGCTTTCTTT
CASSFPGNTEAFF
>.|TRBJ1-4|TRBV2|TRBD1
TGTGCCAGCCTACAGGGGGGGAATGAAAAACTGTTTTTT
CASLQGGNEKLFF
>.|TRBJ1-4|TRBV28|TRBD1
TGTGCCAGCAGTTTCGTAGGGGGCAATGAAAAACTGTTTTTT
CASSFVGGNEKLFF
>.|TRBJ2-2|TRBV28|.
TGTGCCAGCAGCTCCAATATAGGGACAACGAACACCGGGGAGCTGTTTTTT
CASSSNIGTTNTGELFF
>.|TRBJ1-1|TRBV25-1|TRBD1
TGTGCCAGCAGTGATCGGACAGGGAACACTGAAGCTTTCTTT
CASSDRTGNTEAFF
>.|TRBJ1-1|TRBV7-9|TRBD1
TGTGCCAGCAGCCCTCGCGGGACAGTGAACACTGAAGCTTTCTTT
CASSPRGTVNTEAFF
>once|TRBJ2-1|TRBV29-1|TRBD2
TGCAGCGTTGTCCATCGGCTAGCGGGAGGCCATGAGCAGTTCTTC
CSVVHRLAGGHEQFF
>.|TRBJ2-5|TRBV15|.
TGTGCCACCAGCATCTCGGTGGTTGAGACCCAGTACTTC
CATSISVVETQYF
>once|TRBJ2-5|TRBV15|.
TGTGCCACCAGCAGGGATTTTGCAGGGGCGGAGACCCAGTACTTC
CATSRDFAGAETQYF
>.|TRBJ2-6|TRBV6-5|TRBD1
TGTGCCAGCAGTAGGGACAGGGCTGGGGCCAACGTCCTGACTTTC
CASSRDRAGANVLTF
>.|TRBJ1-1|TRBV7-9|TRBD1
TGTGCCAGCAGCTCTGGACAGGGTGGATACACTGAAGCTTTCTTT
CASSSGQGGYTEAFF
>.|TRBJ2-7|TRBV5-1|TRBD2
TGCGCCAGCAGCTCGGGACTAGCGGACCCCTACGAGCAGTACTTC
CASSSGLADPYEQYF
>.|TRBJ2-7|TRBV10-3|.
TGTGCCACCGCGATCACTCCCGCATACGAGCAGTACTTC
CATAITPAYEQYF
>.|TRBJ1-2|TRBV14|TRBD1
TGTGCCAGCAGCTCGGCTAGGACAGGGGGCATGGGCACCTTC
CASSSARTGGMGTF
>.|TRBJ1-4|TRBV7-6|TRBD1
TGTGCCAGCAGACTTACGGGACAGGCAACTAATGAAAAACTGTTTTTT
CASRLTGQATNEKLFF
>.|TRBJ1-5|TRBV4-1|.
TGCGCCAGCAGCCAATCGGTAGTCGGCAATCAGCCCCAGCATTTT
CASSQSVVGNQPQHF
>.|TRBJ1-1|TRBV28|.
TGTGCCAGCGGAGGACAGTCCCTGTCTGAAGCTTTCTTT
CASGGQSLSEAFF
>.|TRBJ2-7|TRBV11-2|.
TGTGCCAGCAGCCGGGACACCTTATCCTACGAGCAGTACTTC
CASSRDTLSYEQYF
>.|TRBJ1-2|TRBV27|TRBD1
TGTGCCAGCAAAAAGACAGGGGGCGAGGGCTACACCTTC
CASKKTGGEGYTF
>.|TRBJ2-1|TRBV27|TRBD2
TGTGCCAGCAGCCCGGGGGGACTAGCAGGAAACAATGAGCAGTTCTTC
CASSPGGLAGNNEQFF
>once|TRBJ1-4|TRBV27|TRBD1
TGTGCCAGCAGTTTTAAAGGCACCAAAACAAACAGGGGTGAAAAACTGTTTTTT
CASSFKGTKTNRGEKLFF
>.|TRBJ1-6|TRBV14|.
TGTGCCAGCAGCCTTCGGGACAAACATAATTCACCCCTCCACTTT
CASSLRDKHNSPLHF
>.|TRBJ2-7|TRBV14|.
TGTGCCAGCAGCCAATCATACGCGGGGAGTTACGAGCAGTACTTC
CASSQSYAGSYEQYF
>.|TRBJ1-3|TRBV7-3|.
TGTGCCAGCAGCCCCCCCTCTGACACCATATATTTT
CASSPPSDTIYF
>.|TRBJ2-3|TRBV9|.
TGTGCCAGCAGCGTAGCCGCAGGGGTCACAGATACGCAGTATTTT
CASSVAAGVTDTQYF
>.|TRBJ2-5|TRBV7-3|.
TGTGCCAGCAGCTCCTTAGGGGGGGCGTCAGAGACCCAGTACTTC
CASSSLGGASETQYF
>.|TRBJ1-2|TRBV25-1|TRBD1
TGTGCCAGCCGAGGGATGGGACAGGGTTCTGGCTACACCTTC
CASRGMGQGSGYTF
>few|TRBJ2-7|TRBV2|TRBD2
TGTGCCAGCAGTAGTAGCGGGAGTTTCTACGAGCAGTACTTC
CASSSSGSFYEQYF
>.|TRBJ1-1|TRBV19|.
TGTGCCAGTAGAGGCCGAGGAGGTAGTAACACTGAAGCTTTCTTT
CASRGRGGSNTEAFF
>.|TRBJ2-7|TRBV27|TRBD2
TGTGCCAGCAGTTTCAGTAGCGGGAGCTACGAGCAGTACTTC
CASSFSSGSYEQYF
>many|TRBJ1-4|TRBV19|.
TGTGCCAGTAATACCAGAGGTAATGAAAAACTGTTTTTT
CASNTRGNEKLFF
>.|TRBJ1-1|TRBV10-3|.
TGTGCCATCAACTCAAGACTAGGGCCCACTGAAGCTTTCTTT
CAINSRLGPTEAFF
>.|TRBJ1-4|TRBV6-6|TRBD1
TGTGCCAGCAGCCAAACCAAGACAGGGGACGGTGAAAAACTGTTTTTT
CASSQTKTGDGEKLFF
>.|TRBJ2-2|TRBV19|.
TGTGCCAGTAGTATAGCTACTTCCACCGGGGAGCTGTTTTTT
CASSIATSTGELFF
>.|TRBJ1-4|TRBV5-1|.
TGCGCCAGCAGCTCCGCCGGGGAAAAAGGGGAAAAACTGTTTTTT
CASSSAGEKGEKLFF
>.|TRBJ2-7|TRBV7-8|TRBD2
TGTGCCAGCAGCTTAGGACTAGCGGGAGAGGGAGGCACCGAGCAGTACTTC
CASSLGLAGEGGTEQYF
>.|TRBJ2-7|TRBV30|TRBD1
TGTGCCTGGAGCCCGAGACAGGGGCGGTCCTACGAGCAGTACTTC
CAWSPRQGRSYEQYF
>once|TRBJ1-2|TRBV27|.
TGTGCCAGCAGTTTAATCGGGGGGCGCAACTATGGCTACACCTTC
CASSLIGGRNYGYTF
>.|TRBJ2-5|TRBV18|.
TGTGCCAGCTCATTTGGACAGCAAGAGACCCAGTACTTC
CASSFGQQETQYF
>.|TRBJ2-6|TRBV9|.
TGTGCCAGCCGGAGGGATAGCTCTGGGGCCAACGTCCTGACTTTC
CASRRDSSGANVLTF
>few|TRBJ1-2|TRBV5-1|TRBD1
TGCGCCAGCAGCTTGACAGGGGCTAACTATGGCTACACCTTC
CASSLTGANYGYTF
>.|TRBJ1-4|TRBV28|TRBD1
TGTGCCAGCAGTCCCCAGGGGGCAGCTAATGAAAAACTGTTTTTT
CASSPQGAANEKLFF
>.|TRBJ2-3|TRBV7-9|.
TGTGCCAGCAGCTTGGATACTAGCTCAGATACGCAGTATTTT
CASSLDTSSDTQYF
>.|TRBJ2-5|TRBV11-1|TRBD2
TGTGCCAGCAGCTTATGGGGGAGCGGGGGTTGGGGCCAAGAGACCCAGTACTTC
CASSLWGSGGWGQETQYF
>few|TRBJ2-7|TRBV5-1|.
TGCGCCAGCAGTCGGGACTCCAACACCGACTACGAGCAGTACTTC
CASSRDSNTDYEQYF
>.|TRBJ1-1|TRBV21-1|.
TGTGCCAGCAGCAAAAAGGAACAGGGGAGCACTGAAGCTTTCTTT
CASSKKEQGSTEAFF
>.|TRBJ2-7|TRBV11-2|TRBD2
TGTGCCAGCAGCTTAGGACTAGCGGGAGGGCCGCTCAGGGGCGAGCAGTACTTC
CASSLGLAGGPLRGEQYF
>few|TRBJ2-7|TRBV19|.
TGTGCCAGTAAGGGGATCGCCTACGAGCAGTACTTC
CASKGIAYEQYF
>few|TRBJ1-5|TRBV28|TRBD1
TGTGCCAGCAGGGGACAGGGAATATGGAATCAGCCCCAGCATTTT
CASRGQGIWNQPQHF
>.|TRBJ1-5|TRBV27|TRBD1
TGTGCCAGCAGTCGACAGGGTGTTGGCAATCAGCCCCAGCATTTT
CASSRQGVGNQPQHF
>once|TRBJ1-2|TRBV28|.
TGTGCCAGCAGTCAGGCTAACTATGGCTACACCTTC
CASSQANYGYTF
>.|TRBJ2-2|TRBV9|TRBD2
TGTGCCAGCAGGACTAGCGGGAACACCGGGGAGCTGTTTTTT
CASRTSGNTGELFF
>few|TRBJ1-2|TRBV2|TRBD1
TGTGCCAGCAGTGAAGCGGGGACAGGGGAAGGCTACACCTTC
CASSEAGTGEGYTF